One and the same sample provided the 21 T cell receptor beta chains below, sequenced in a study of T cells after yellow fever vaccination. MiXCR was run by TCRdb on the 5' RACE reads, yielding one entry per CDR3 protein. The sample lists some 600,000 distinct CDR3 sequences; over 9% were seen once. The material sequenced was PBMCs, taken on the day of the yellow fever booster vaccination. These receptors all come from a man aged 25-40 years who received the YFV17D yellow fever vaccine.

This chain connects TRBV5-1 to TRBJ2-7, with 8 bases matching TRBD1. Germline lookup yields CDR1 SGHRS and CDR2 YFSETQ. The CDR3 spans 16 residues. After removal of 1 base from V and 1 base from J, the junction contained 7 bases not matched to a gene. The CDR3 loop is CASSLRSTGASYEQYF. The CDR3 bases are TGCGCCAGCAGCTTGCGTTCGACAGGGGCATCCTACGAGCAGTACTTC.

This clonotype has a count of ten or more. The chain uses TRBV5-5 and TRBJ2-4; 7 nucleotides match TRBD1. The CDR3 sequence is 14 residues long. The germline V gene has CDR1 SGHKS and CDR2 YYEKEE (reference sequence). Trimming at V came to 4 bases and at J to 4 bases, leaving 5 bases not matched to a gene. CDR3 protein: CASSIRDSKNIQYF. The DNA of the CDR3 is TGTGCCAGCAGCATACGGGACAGTAAAAACATTCAGTACTTC.

The V call is TRBV9, the J call TRBJ1-5, with a weak D call TRBD1 (6 bases). CDR1 SGDLS and CDR2 YYNGEE come from the germline V gene. Between the trimmed V and J ends, which lost 0 bases and 7 bases, there was a span of 14 bases. This CDR3 is 15 amino acids long. The CDR3 is CASSVGGAGGQPQHF. The CDR3 DNA sequence: TGTGCCAGCAGCGTAGGGGGGGCCGGTGGACAGCCCCAGCATTTT.

This clonotype was observed a few times. The chain is built from TRBV11-2 and TRBJ2-1, with D possibly being TRBD1 (6 bases). There are 14 residues in the CDR3. The germline V and J ends were trimmed by 10 bases and 0 bases, with 13 bases remaining between them. CDR1 is SGHAT, CDR2 FQNNGV, per germline. The CDR3 DNA reads TGTGCCACTCGGGACACCAGCTCCTACAATGAGCAGTTCTTC. This gives the protein CATRDTSSYNEQFF. The variable domain in full, with the rest retrieved from reference TRBV11-2 and TRBJ2-1, is EAGVAQSPRYKIIEKRQSVAFWCNPISGHATLYWYQQILGQGPKLLIQFQNNGVVDDSQLPKDRFSAERLKGVDSTLKIQPAKLEDSAVYLCATRDTSSYNEQFFGPGTRLTVL.

The sample holds a few counts of this clonotype. The V gene is TRBV2, the J gene TRBJ2-3, with D tentatively TRBD1 (5 bases). The CDR3 runs to 13 residues. Germline assignment: CDR1 SNHLY and CDR2 FYNNEI. Trimming removed 6 bases from V and 0 bases from J, with 7 bases in between. Written as DNA, the CDR3 is TGTGCCAGCAGCCGACAGAGCACAGATACGCAGTATTTT. Translating gives CASSRQSTDTQYF.

The table lists this clonotype with a few counts. The CDR3 nucleotides read TGTGCCAGCTCACCACGGCAGGGCTTCACAGATACGCAGTATTTT. Its translation is CASSPRQGFTDTQYF. The chain links TRBV18 to TRBJ2-3, with D possibly TRBD1 on 5 matching bases. V was cut by 1 base and J by 2 bases, with 10 bases left in between. The CDR3 is 15 residues long. In germline, CDR1 is KGHSH, CDR2 LQKENI.

This chain connects TRBV11-2 to TRBJ2-1, with D hard to call. The CDR3 loop spans 12 amino acids. The germline V gene encodes CDR1 SGHAT and CDR2 FQNNGV. V lost 3 bases and J 5 bases, leaving 5 bases between the germline ends. The CDR3 sequence is CASSFADNEQFF. The CDR3 DNA is TGTGCCAGCAGCTTCGCAGACAATGAGCAGTTCTTC.

This clonotype was seen more than once but under ten times. The gene calls are TRBV7-9 and TRBJ2-1, with TRBD2 matching 12 bases. CDR3 length: 15 amino acids. Germline values: CDR1 SEHNR, CDR2 FQNEAQ (reference sequence). J gave up 6 bases and V 5 bases, and 5 bases lay outside the gene matches. The CDR3 bases are TGTGCCAGCAGCGAGGGACTAGCGGGCCTCAATGAGCAGTTCTTC. Its protein is CASSEGLAGLNEQFF.

The CDR3 protein is CSVWTGASYYGYTF. The CDR3 nucleotides read TGCAGCGTTTGGACAGGGGCTTCCTACTATGGCTACACCTTC. V is TRBV29-1 and J is TRBJ1-2, with 9 positions matching TRBD1. In germline, CDR1 is SQVTM, CDR2 ANQGSEA. This CDR3 spans 14 amino acids. V lost 5 bases, J lost 3 bases, and 7 bases stayed unmatched.

In this sample, this clonotype turned up a few times. The V gene is TRBV10-2, the J gene TRBJ2-6; no firm D call. Germline values: CDR1 WSHSY, CDR2 SAAADI. Trimming stripped 0 bases from V and 1 base from J, with 10 bases between. The CDR3 contains 17 residues. CDR3 coding DNA: TGCGCCAGCAGTGAGTCGACTCGAGGATCTGGGGCCAACGTCCTGACTTTC. Encoded protein: CASSESTRGSGANVLTF.

The V gene is TRBV7-2, the J gene TRBJ2-7, with 12 positions matching TRBD2. Per the germline V gene, CDR1 is SGHTA and CDR2 is FQGNSA. This CDR3 contains 15 residues. Trimming took 3 bases from V and 3 from J; bases not matched to a gene: 3. The CDR3 protein is CASSFRLAGDYEQYF. The CDR3 region has the DNA TGTGCCAGCAGCTTCCGACTAGCGGGAGACTACGAGCAGTACTTC.

The rearrangement links TRBV7-8 to TRBJ2-5; 8 nucleotides match TRBD1. Per germline, CDR1 SGHVS and CDR2 FQNEAQ. V lost 0 bases to trimming and J lost 4 bases; unmatched junction nucleotides: 7. The CDR3 is 16 residues long. The CDR3 spells CASSLARIGTGETQYF. In DNA form, the CDR3 reads TGTGCCAGCAGCTTAGCGCGGATAGGGACAGGAGAGACCCAGTACTTC.

This clonotype has at least ten counts. V and J are TRBV20-1 and TRBJ2-3; 13 nucleotides match TRBD2. CDR3 length equals 15 residues. The ends lost 5 bases at V and 2 bases at J; junction bases unmatched: 4. Germline V CDR1 and CDR2: DFQATT, SNEGSKA (reference sequence). The CDR3 loop is CSAQGLAGVTDTQYF. The CDR3 DNA sequence: TGCAGTGCTCAAGGACTAGCGGGGGTCACAGATACGCAGTATTTT.

This sequence joins TRBV4-3 and TRBJ2-7; D unclear. Germline loops: CDR1 LGHNA, CDR2 YSLEER. The CDR3 runs to 14 residues. The germline V and J ends were trimmed by 1 base and 0 bases, with 7 bases remaining between them. Here the CDR3 reads CASSQGPSSYEQYF. The CDR3 region has the DNA TGCGCCAGCAGCCAAGGCCCCAGCTCCTACGAGCAGTACTTC.

This chain joins TRBV28 and TRBJ1-6; D unclear. The CDR3 is 13 residues long. Germline loops: CDR1 MDHEN, CDR2 SYDVKM. V dropped 7 bases and J dropped 10 bases, with 14 bases sitting between them. CDR3 coding DNA: TGTGCCAGCAACTCCATGACTTGGTCACCCCTCCACTTT. It specifies CASNSMTWSPLHF.

This clonotype was counted only a few times. The rearrangement uses TRBV5-5 and TRBJ1-4; no firm D call. V lost 0 bases and J 0 bases, leaving 9 bases between the germline ends. From germline, CDR1 is SGHKS and CDR2 YYEKEE (reference sequence). CDR3 length: 16 residues. Written as DNA, the CDR3 is TGTGCCAGCAGCTTGGCCACCTACCCAACTAATGAAAAACTGTTTTTT. Its translation: CASSLATYPTNEKLFF. Based on the CDR3 plus reference TRBV5-5 and TRBJ1-4, the full variable domain is DAGVTQSPTHLIKTRGQQVTLRCSPISGHKSVSWYQQVLGQGPQFIFQYYEKEERGRGNFPDRFSARQFPNYSSELNVNALLLGDSALYLCASSLATYPTNEKLFFGSGTQLSVL.

This clonotype turned up a few times. The genes are TRBV7-8 and TRBJ2-5; maybe TRBD1 (5 bases). The CDR3 spans 14 residues. V lost 0 bases, J lost 4 bases, and 9 bases lay in between. CDR1 and CDR2 (germline): SGHVS, FQNEAQ. The CDR3 loop reads CASSLAGLLETQYF. The DNA for the CDR3 is TGTGCCAGCAGCTTAGCGGGGCTCCTAGAGACCCAGTACTTC.

Only a few counts were recorded for this clonotype. The chain's CDR3 is CASSPGSLTNTQYF. The CDR3 DNA reads TGTGCCAGCAGCCCCGGGAGCCTCACGAATACGCAGTATTTT. The chain has TRBV7-2 and TRBJ2-3; possible D gene TRBD2, 6 bases. The V gene lost 5 bases and the J gene lost 7 bases, with 16 bases spanning the gap. The CDR3 runs 14 residues. Germline CDR1 reads SGHTA; CDR2 reads FQGNSA.

This clonotype has a single count. CDR3 in amino acids: CSVDQGEDYEQYF. DNA of the CDR3: TGCAGCGTTGATCAAGGGGAAGATTACGAGCAGTACTTC. The V and J genes are TRBV29-1 and TRBJ2-7, with D possibly being TRBD1 (5 bases). The CDR3 spans 13 residues. Trimming removed 3 bases from V and 4 bases from J, with 13 bases in between. Germline V CDR1 and CDR2: SQVTM, ANQGSEA.

The rearrangement links TRBV5-5 to TRBJ2-7; the D gene could be TRBD1 or TRBD2 (5 bases each). Trimming pared 4 bases from V and 2 bases from J, leaving 13 bases between. The CDR3 runs 14 residues. CDR1 is SGHKS, CDR2 YYEKEE, per germline (reference sequence). In DNA, the CDR3 is TGTGCCAGCAGCCTCGACCCGGGGCCCTACGAGCAGTACTTC. The encoded protein is CASSLDPGPYEQYF.

A few counts support this clonotype. The chain has TRBV29-1 and TRBJ1-1; D uncertain. The germline CDR1 and CDR2 sequences are SQVTM and ANQGSEA. V lost 3 bases to trimming and J lost 11 bases, with 19 bases between them. This CDR3 is built from 13 residues. CDR3 nucleotide sequence: TGCAGCGTTGAGGCGCCTAGGGAGTTTGGGGCTTTCTTT. Residues: CSVEAPREFGAFF.